This is a list of T cell receptor beta chains from one sample in a study of CD8 T cells in Susac syndrome. TCRdb reanalysed the immunoSEQ multiplex PCR reads using MiXCR and keeps one entry per CDR3 protein. The table shows some 130,000 distinct CDR3 sequences, with around 93% occurring only once. Specimen: CD8+ T cells from PBMCs. These TCRs come from a human donor with Susac syndrome. Each CDR3 is given with its conserved first and last residue. The order of the fields is J gene, D gene, clone size, V gene, CDR3 protein, CDR3 DNA. The D gene is left open where the match is weak. Clone size, where shown, is once, few, many, or a class for clones that have expanded.

j_gene: TRBJ2-7
d_gene: TRBD2
abundance: -
v_gene: TRBV3-1
CDR3aa: CASSQGTSGAYYEQYF
CDR3nt: TGTGCCAGCAGCCAAGGGACTAGCGGGGCGTACTACGAGCAGTACTTC

j_gene: TRBJ2-5
d_gene: -
abundance: -
v_gene: TRBV12-3/TRBV12-4
CDR3aa: CASKEWPGPVETQYF
CDR3nt: TGTGCCAGCAAAGAATGGCCGGGACCGGTAGAGACCCAGTACTTC

j_gene: TRBJ2-1
d_gene: -
abundance: -
v_gene: TRBV7-9
CDR3aa: CASSLRWGKGHLYNEQFF
CDR3nt: TGTGCCAGCAGCTTAAGATGGGGAAAGGGACACCTCTACAATGAGCAGTTCTTC

j_gene: TRBJ2-1
d_gene: -
abundance: -
v_gene: TRBV7-9
CDR3aa: CASSSTVEQFF
CDR3nt: TGTGCCAGCAGCTCGACGGTAGAGCAGTTCTTC

j_gene: TRBJ2-1
d_gene: -
abundance: -
v_gene: TRBV5-1
CDR3aa: CASSHDGVEQFF
CDR3nt: TGCGCCAGCAGCCACGACGGCGTTGAGCAGTTCTTC

j_gene: TRBJ2-7
d_gene: TRBD1
abundance: -
v_gene: TRBV27
CDR3aa: CASSIRGSDYEQYF
CDR3nt: TGTGCCAGCAGTATCAGGGGGTCGGACTACGAGCAGTACTTC

j_gene: TRBJ1-1
d_gene: -
abundance: once
v_gene: TRBV7-8
CDR3aa: CASSPAAEAFF
CDR3nt: TGTGCCAGCAGCCCGGCGGCTGAAGCTTTCTTT

j_gene: TRBJ2-3
d_gene: TRBD2
abundance: once
v_gene: TRBV5-6
CDR3aa: CASSLDLSGADTQYF
CDR3nt: TGTGCCAGCAGCTTGGACCTCAGCGGGGCAGATACGCAGTATTTT

j_gene: TRBJ1-3
d_gene: -
abundance: -
v_gene: TRBV29-1
CDR3aa: CSGQTAHDTIYF
CDR3nt: TGCAGCGGCCAGACCGCCCATGACACCATATATTTT

j_gene: TRBJ1-1
d_gene: TRBD1
abundance: -
v_gene: TRBV9
CDR3aa: CASSHSATGGPNTEAFF
CDR3nt: TGTGCCAGCAGCCACAGTGCGACAGGGGGCCCGAACACTGAAGCTTTCTTT

j_gene: TRBJ1-2
d_gene: -
abundance: -
v_gene: TRBV27
CDR3aa: CASSLGAGAYGYTF
CDR3nt: TGTGCCAGCAGTTTAGGGGCCGGCGCCTATGGCTACACCTTC

j_gene: TRBJ2-6
d_gene: -
abundance: once
v_gene: TRBV19
CDR3aa: CASSIDEVLPSPGANVLTF
CDR3nt: TGTGCCAGTAGTATTGATGAGGTTTTGCCATCCCCTGGGGCCAACGTCCTGACTTTC

j_gene: TRBJ1-1
d_gene: -
abundance: -
v_gene: TRBV25-1
CDR3aa: CASSGMGGWDTEAFF
CDR3nt: TGTGCCAGCAGTGGGATGGGGGGCTGGGACACTGAAGCTTTCTTT

j_gene: TRBJ1-2
d_gene: -
abundance: -
v_gene: TRBV20-1
CDR3aa: CSARVGSDSYGYTF
CDR3nt: TGCAGTGCTAGAGTGGGTTCGGACTCCTATGGCTACACCTTC